This T cell receptor beta chain was identified in a study of shared clonotypes between healthy human individuals. Profiled with immunoSEQ multiplex PCR; TCRdb holds only in-frame clones, not every one. Of 1.5 million to 2.5 million clones in the sample, less than 95% are singletons; the top ten hold around 1%. CDR1 and CDR2 from the germline V gene are LGHNA and YSLEER. Trimming took 0 bases from V and 4 from J; bases not matched to a gene: 3. The CDR3 has 16 residues. CD45RO-negative cells were positively selected for CCR7, leaving out terminally differentiated effector memory CD45RA+ cells. The TCR comes from a man between 18 and 29 years old in good health. Sequencing was performed on naive CD8+ T cells sorted from blood. The chain uses TRBV4-3 and TRBJ1-6, with 7 bases identical to TRBD1. The CDR3, as DNA: TGCGCCAGCAGCCAAGAGTCAGGGGGTTATAATTCACCCCTCCACTTT. The encoded protein is CASSQESGGYNSPLHF.